The next 24 T cell receptor beta chains were all read from a single sample in a study of shared clonotypes between healthy human individuals. Clones were read by immunoSEQ multiplex PCR, and TCRdb kept only the in-frame ones, dropping some. The profile shows 2,100,000 or so clones, about 94% of them singletons. Sequenced: naive CD4+ T cells sorted from blood. Subset noted: CD45RA+ positively selected. These receptors were obtained from a man aged 18 to 30 in good health.

The rearrangement joins TRBV6-5 to TRBJ2-7; D not certain. Trimming stripped 2 bases from V and 1 base from J, with 12 bases between. CDR3 length: 15 residues. Germline V lookup: CDR1 MNHEY, CDR2 SVGAGI. The CDR3 region has the DNA TGTGCCAGCAGTTACCTGCAGGCCAAGTCCTACGAGCAGTACTTC. Amino acid sequence: CASSYLQAKSYEQYF.

The J gene is TRBJ2-1, the V gene TRBV10-2; the match to TRBD2 covers 13 bases. The CDR3 totals 20 residues. Germline-derived CDR1 and CDR2 are WSHSY and SAAADI. Losses at the gene ends were 3 bases for V and 3 bases for J; bases not matched to a gene: 14. The CDR3 bases are TGCGCCAGCAGTGATGGCGGGACTAGCGGGACGGGTTTGCTCTACAATGAGCAGTTCTTC. Amino acid sequence: CASSDGGTSGTGLLYNEQFF.

Details on this clone: Other DNA sequences of this sample code for an identical CDR3. The CDR3 here is CASSLGTAYGYTF. CDR3 bases: TGTGCCAGCAGCTTGGGGACAGCCTATGGCTACACCTTC. The chain recombines TRBV5-6 with TRBJ1-2, with a weak D call TRBD1 (6 bases). The CDR3 has 13 residues. Germline values: CDR1 SGHDT, CDR2 YYEEEE. V was cut by 0 bases and J by 4 bases, with 7 bases left in between.

The chain links TRBV28 to TRBJ1-2; tentative D call: TRBD1 (5 bases). Trimming stripped 1 base from V and 2 bases from J, with 11 bases between. Germline assignment: CDR1 MDHEN and CDR2 SYDVKM. CDR3 size: 15 residues. This chain's CDR3 is CASSLSGQRNYGYTF. In nucleotides, the CDR3 is TGTGCCAGCAGTTTATCAGGGCAGAGGAACTATGGCTACACCTTC.

The V call is TRBV21-1, the J call TRBJ1-1. TRBV21-1 is tagged as a pseudogene. CDR3 length: 16 residues. The CDR3 bases are TGTGCCAGCAGCTCGACAGGAGGGGGGATGAACACTGAAGCTTTCTTT. Protein product: CASSSTGGGMNTEAFF.

The rearrangement joins TRBV2 to TRBJ1-2; D gene unclear. Looked up from germline, CDR1 is SNHLY and CDR2 is FYNNEI. V was pared by 2 bases and J by 1 base, with 8 bases between. The CDR3 covers 14 residues. The CDR3 DNA sequence: TGTGCCAGCAGTGAATCTTCAAGTAACTATGGCTACACCTTC. This gives the protein CASSESSSNYGYTF.

This chain connects TRBV11-2 to TRBJ2-1, with D possibly matching TRBD1 (6 bases). The germline CDR1 and CDR2 sequences are SGHAT and FQNNGV. V lost 6 bases and J 3 bases, leaving 15 bases between the germline ends. This CDR3 spans 15 amino acids. This CDR3 is CASSPGVSGYNEQFF. The CDR3, as DNA: TGTGCCAGCAGTCCAGGGGTTTCGGGCTACAATGAGCAGTTCTTC. Full variable domain (rest looked up from reference TRBV11-2 and TRBJ2-1): EAGVAQSPRYKIIEKRQSVAFWCNPISGHATLYWYQQILGQGPKLLIQFQNNGVVDDSQLPKDRFSAERLKGVDSTLKIQPAKLEDSAVYLCASSPGVSGYNEQFFGPGTRLTVL.

This chain joins TRBV14 and TRBJ1-2; D uncertain. With 0 bases removed from V and 9 bases from J, the gap between germline ends came to 23 bases. Looked up from germline, CDR1 is SGHDN and CDR2 is FVKESK. There are 17 residues in the CDR3. The CDR3 protein is CASSQDGPEKSKVCYTF. The CDR3 DNA reads as TGTGCCAGCAGCCAAGATGGGCCGGAGAAGAGCAAGGTTTGCTACACCTTC.

The V gene is TRBV5-1, the J gene TRBJ1-2; 10 nucleotides agree with TRBD1. Germline CDR1 and CDR2: SGHRS and YFSETQ. Germline trimming cut 4 bases from V and 6 bases from J; bases unmatched to any gene: 9. The CDR3 has 15 amino acids. This CDR3 is CASSLGTGDMHGYTF. The CDR3 DNA follows: TGCGCCAGCAGCCTGGGGACAGGGGATATGCATGGCTACACCTTC.

This clone was recorded only once. The gene calls are TRBV28 and TRBJ2-1; 7 nucleotides line up with TRBD2. CDR1 and CDR2 from the germline V gene are MDHEN and SYDVKM. Unmatched junction bases numbered 8, after V lost 3 bases and J lost 15 bases. The CDR3 has 12 amino acids. Here the CDR3 reads CASSLSERGWFF. CDR3 coding DNA: TGTGCCAGCAGTTTGTCAGAGCGGGGTTGGTTCTTC.

This chain uses TRBV6-5 with TRBJ2-7; no clear D gene. This CDR3 has 15 residues. The germline V gene encodes CDR1 MNHEY and CDR2 SVGAGI. The V end lost 5 bases, the J end lost 2 bases, and 16 bases lay between the germline ends. The CDR3 bases are TGTGCCAGCAGTGCCTACTACCCTGGGCCCTACGAGCAGTACTTC. This encodes CASSAYYPGPYEQYF.

CDR3 DNA: TGTGCCAGCAGTCGCTTGACTAGCGTTAGATGGGATACGCAGTATTTT. Its protein is CASSRLTSVRWDTQYF. The chain combines TRBV7-2 with TRBJ2-3, with 8 bases identical to TRBD2. Germline trimming cut 6 bases from V and 6 bases from J; bases unmatched to any gene: 14. The CDR3 covers 16 residues. The germline V gene encodes CDR1 SGHTA and CDR2 FQGNSA.

The chain carries TRBV5-1 and TRBJ1-2, with no clear D. Germline assignment: CDR1 SGHRS and CDR2 YFSETQ. V was cut by 0 bases and J by 4 bases, with 10 bases left in between. The length of the CDR3 is 14 residues. Here the CDR3 DNA reads TGCGCCAGCAGCTTGGAAACCAGCTCCTATGGCTACACCTTC. This encodes CASSLETSSYGYTF.

The chain has TRBV7-2 and TRBJ2-5; possibly TRBD1 or TRBD2 for D (7 bases each). Trimming took 5 bases from V and 5 from J, leaving 15 bases between them. Germline CDR1 and CDR2: SGHTA and FQGNSA. The CDR3 is 14 amino acids. The CDR3 reads CASSNRQGGETQYF. CDR3 sequence (DNA): TGTGCCAGCAGCAACCGACAGGGAGGGGAGACCCAGTACTTC. The full variable domain, with the rest looked up from reference TRBV7-2 and TRBJ2-5, is GAGVSQSPSNKVTEKGKDVELRCDPISGHTALYWYRQSLGQGLEFLIYFQGNSAPDKSGLPSDRFSAERTGGSVSTLTIQRTQQEDSAVYLCASSNRQGGETQYFGPGTRLLVL.

The V gene is TRBV30, the J gene TRBJ1-4; D is unresolved. Trimming removed 2 bases from V and 0 bases from J, with 10 bases in between. The CDR3 runs to 15 residues. Germline V CDR1 and CDR2: GTSNPN, SVGIG (reference sequence). The chain's CDR3 is CAWSQDLSTNEKLFF. CDR3 nucleotide sequence: TGTGCCTGGAGTCAGGACCTTTCAACTAATGAAAAACTGTTTTTT.

The genes are TRBV6-1 and TRBJ2-5, with 7 positions matching TRBD1. Germline-derived CDR1 and CDR2 are MNHNS and SASEGT. V shed 7 bases, J shed 4 bases, and the junction held 6 bases outside the gene matches. CDR3 size: 13 residues. CDR3 in amino acids: CASTLTGLETQYF. In DNA form, the CDR3 reads TGTGCCAGCACCCTGACAGGGCTAGAGACCCAGTACTTC.

The chain joins TRBV6-1 to TRBJ1-5; 8 nucleotides match TRBD1. Germline values: CDR1 MNHNS, CDR2 SASEGT. Trimming took 11 bases from V and 4 from J; bases not matched to a gene: 7. The CDR3 covers 13 residues. CDR3 protein: CASGQEGNQPQHF. The DNA for the CDR3 is TGTGCCTCGGGACAGGAGGGAAATCAGCCCCAGCATTTT.

This clone was recorded only once. The V and J genes are TRBV19 and TRBJ1-6; TRBD1 aligns across 7 bases. CDR1 and CDR2 (germline): LNHDA, SQIVND (reference sequence). V gave up 3 bases and J gave up 10 bases; unmatched junction bases: 6. The CDR3 has 14 residues. CDR3 in DNA: TGTGCCAGTAGTATCGACAGGGCCAACTCACCCCTCCACTTT. It is translated as CASSIDRANSPLHF.

The table lists this clone with a count of one. The same CDR3 arises from other DNA sequences in this sample as well. The chain links TRBV7-2 to TRBJ2-7; D might be TRBD1 or TRBD2, each matching 5 bases. Germline-derived CDR1 and CDR2 are SGHTA and FQGNSA. The CDR3 is made up of 13 amino acids. V dropped 0 bases and J dropped 3 bases, with 6 bases sitting between them. The CDR3 is CASSLAGGYEQYF. The CDR3 region has the DNA TGTGCCAGCAGCTTAGCTGGGGGCTACGAGCAGTACTTC. Full variable domain (remainder filled in from reference TRBV7-2 and TRBJ2-7): GAGVSQSPSNKVTEKGKDVELRCDPISGHTALYWYRQSLGQGLEFLIYFQGNSAPDKSGLPSDRFSAERTGGSVSTLTIQRTQQEDSAVYLCASSLAGGYEQYFGPGTRLTVT.

The gene calls are TRBV15 and TRBJ2-7; D remains ambiguous. The V and J ends lost 5 bases and 2 bases respectively, with 13 bases between them. Germline V CDR1 and CDR2: LNHNV, YYDKDF (reference sequence). The CDR3 loop spans 14 amino acids. CDR3 in amino acids: CATSPAGVAYEQYF. CDR3 coding DNA: TGTGCCACCAGCCCTGCAGGAGTAGCCTACGAGCAGTACTTC.

This clone was seen a single time. This chain uses TRBV6-5 with TRBJ2-7; D gene unclear. V was clipped by 2 bases and J by 0 bases, with 8 bases between them. The CDR3 covers 14 residues. In germline, CDR1 is MNHEY, CDR2 SVGAGI. This CDR3 is CASSYKDISYEQYF. The CDR3 nucleotides are TGTGCCAGCAGTTACAAAGACATCTCCTACGAGCAGTACTTC.

Details on this clone: This specimen includes other DNA sequences encoding the same CDR3. The chain uses TRBV7-9 and TRBJ2-7; no definite D call. The germline gives CDR1 SEHNR, CDR2 FQNEAQ (reference sequence). CDR3 size: 11 residues. The ends were cut back, 3 bases at V and 4 bases at J, with 4 bases in the middle. The CDR3 spells CASSFLYEQYF. The CDR3 DNA reads TGTGCCAGCAGCTTTCTATACGAGCAGTACTTC. Using reference TRBV7-9 and TRBJ2-7 for the parts outside the CDR3, the full variable domain is DTGVSQNPRHKITKRGQNVTFRCDPISEHNRLYWYRQTLGQGPEFLTYFQNEAQLEKSRLLSDRFSAERPKGSFSTLEIQRTEQGDSAMYLCASSFLYEQYFGPGTRLTVT.

The chain uses TRBV7-9 and TRBJ2-1; D remains ambiguous. The CDR3 is 13 residues long. Germline V gives CDR1 SEHNR, CDR2 FQNEAQ (reference sequence). V was cut by 7 bases and J by 2 bases, with 9 bases left in between. The CDR3 DNA sequence: TGTGCCAGCACCCCAGACCCCTACAATGAGCAGTTCTTC. This codes for CASTPDPYNEQFF.

The V gene is TRBV18, the J gene TRBJ2-1, with TRBD1 identical over 7 bases. The V gene end was trimmed by 3 bases and the J gene end by 8 bases; junction bases not matched to a gene: 10. The CDR3 is made up of 15 amino acids. Germline values: CDR1 KGHSH, CDR2 LQKENI. As DNA, the CDR3 is TGTGCCAGCTCACCTTCAGGGGGTAGTCTCCATGAGCAGTTCTTC. It codes for CASSPSGGSLHEQFF. The whole variable domain, filled in from reference TRBV18 and TRBJ2-1, reads NAGVMQNPRHLVRRRGQEARLRCSPMKGHSHVYWYRQLPEEGLKFMVYLQKENIIDESGMPKERFSAEFPKEGPSILRIQQVVRGDSAAYFCASSPSGGSLHEQFFGPGTRLTVL.